The 21 T cell receptor beta chains below were found in one sample sequenced in a study of radiotherapy plus CTLA-4 blockade in lung cancer. TCRdb's table, derived via immunoSEQ multiplex PCR, lists solely in-frame clones and lacks some. The table shows roughly 70,000 clones, with around 90% occurring only once. Sample: peripheral blood, taken from a patient treated with radiotherapy plus ipilimumab. These TCRs come from a human donor with non-small cell lung cancer that progressed on radiotherapy plus ipilimumab.

The rearrangement joins TRBV6-1 to TRBJ2-7; D is perhaps TRBD2 (5 bases). Germline V gene lookup returns CDR1 MNHNS and CDR2 SASEGT. This CDR3 contains 15 residues. V was cut by 6 bases and J by 2 bases, with 17 bases left in between. The CDR3 loop is CASRYDTSGAYEQYF. In DNA form, the CDR3 reads TGTGCCAGCAGATACGACACGAGCGGTGCCTACGAGCAGTACTTC.

The CDR3 loop reads CASSLGDRVSNEKLFF. The DNA of the CDR3 is TGCGCCAGCAGCTTAGGGGACAGGGTTTCTAATGAAAAACTGTTTTTT. The chain couples TRBV5-1 to TRBJ1-4, with 9 bases identical to TRBD1. V trimming: 2 bases; J trimming: 3 bases; junction bases outside the gene matches: 5. CDR1 SGHRS and CDR2 YFSETQ come from the germline V gene. The CDR3 has 16 residues.

The chain couples TRBV4-1 to TRBJ1-5, with D unclear. Deletions cut 0 bases from V and 1 base from J, with 16 bases between. Looked up from germline, CDR1 is MGHRA and CDR2 is YSYEKL. This CDR3 is 18 amino acids long. The CDR3 is CASSQEVPAGSSNQPQHF. The CDR3 DNA is TGCGCCAGCAGCCAAGAGGTCCCGGCCGGGTCCAGCAATCAGCCCCAGCATTTT.

The J gene is TRBJ2-2, the V gene TRBV10-1, with a weak D call TRBD1 (6 bases). The CDR3 consists of 14 residues. The germline V and J ends were trimmed by 8 bases and 0 bases, with 10 bases remaining between them. The V gene's germline CDR1 is WNHNN and CDR2 SYGVQD (reference sequence). CDR3 amino acids: CASAGTPNTGELFF. The CDR3 coding sequence is TGCGCCAGCGCCGGGACACCGAACACCGGGGAGCTGTTTTTT.

The chain joins TRBV29-1 to TRBJ2-7, with a tentative D call TRBD1 (5 bases). The length of the CDR3 is 12 residues. Between the trimmed V and J ends, which lost 6 bases and 2 bases, there was a span of 11 bases. Germline V gene data show CDR1 as SQVTM and CDR2 as ANQGSEA. Here the CDR3 reads CSVAPDTYEQYF. CDR3 nucleotides: TGCAGCGTCGCGCCGGACACCTACGAGCAGTACTTC.

The chain has TRBV7-6 and TRBJ2-2; TRBD1 matches at 9 bases. V lost 5 bases, J lost 5 bases, and 6 bases stayed unmatched. Per the germline V gene, CDR1 is SGHVS and CDR2 is FNYEAQ. CDR3 size: 15 residues. The CDR3: CASSPSTGGTGELFF. DNA of the CDR3: TGTGCCAGCAGCCCATCGACAGGGGGAACCGGGGAGCTGTTTTTT. The variable domain in full, with the rest retrieved from reference TRBV7-6 and TRBJ2-2, is GAGVSQSPRYKVTKRGQDVALRCDPISGHVSLYWYRQALGQGPEFLTYFNYEAQQDKSGLPNDRFSAERPEGSISTLTIQRTEQRDSAMYRCASSPSTGGTGELFFGEGSRLTVL.

The V and J genes are TRBV7-2 and TRBJ2-3; 9 nucleotides line up with TRBD1. Germline V CDR1 and CDR2: SGHTA, FQGNSA. J gave up 4 bases and V 4 bases, and 6 bases lay outside the gene matches. This CDR3 has 15 residues. The CDR3 spells CASSSGQGGPDTQYF. The CDR3 region has the DNA TGTGCCAGCAGCTCGGGACAGGGAGGACCAGATACGCAGTATTTT.

The CDR3 sequence: CARNLQGSYEQYV. The CDR3 region has the DNA TGTGCCAGGAACCTCCAGGGGTCCTACGAGCAGTACGTC. The chain joins TRBV6-1 to TRBJ2-7; D is possibly TRBD1 (6 bases). CDR3 length equals 13 residues. Germline lookup yields CDR1 MNHNS and CDR2 SASEGT. Trimming cost V 9 bases and J 1 base, with 13 bases left between them.

The CDR3 coding sequence is TGTGCCAGCAGCCCGAGGGACAGGGGAAAGGGCACTGAAGCTTTCTTT. Its protein product is CASSPRDRGKGTEAFF. J is TRBJ1-1 and V is TRBV14; 10 positions agree with TRBD1. The CDR3 contains 16 residues. Looked up from germline, CDR1 is SGHDN and CDR2 is FVKESK. V gave up 4 bases and J gave up 4 bases; unmatched junction bases: 9. The complete variable domain, with remaining parts taken from reference TRBV14 and TRBJ1-1, reads EAGVTQFPSHSVIEKGQTVTLRCDPISGHDNLYWYRRVMGKEIKFLLHFVKESKQDESGMPNNRFLAERTGGTYSTLKVQPAELEDSGVYFCASSPRDRGKGTEAFFGQGTRLTVV.

The V and J genes are TRBV5-6 and TRBJ2-7; D not certain. This CDR3 has 11 amino acids. Trimming removed 3 bases at V and 6 bases at J, with 7 bases between. CDR1 and CDR2 (germline): SGHDT, YYEEEE. The CDR3 is CASSSSAEQYV. DNA of the CDR3: TGTGCCAGCAGCTCCAGCGCCGAGCAGTACGTC.

This clone was counted once. The chain combines TRBV5-1 with TRBJ2-3; TRBD2 matches 14 bases. From germline, CDR1 is SGHRS and CDR2 YFSETQ. This CDR3 comprises 16 residues. After removal of 4 bases from V and 4 bases from J, the junction contained 5 bases not matched to a gene. This CDR3 is CASSGGLAGGSDTQYF. CDR3 bases: TGCGCCAGCAGCGGAGGACTAGCGGGAGGATCAGATACGCAGTATTTT.

The chain's CDR3 is CASSLAGTSGYEQYV. The CDR3 nucleotides are TGTGCCAGCAGCTTAGCCGGGACTAGCGGCTACGAGCAGTACGTC. V gene TRBV7-9 combines with J gene TRBJ2-7, with TRBD2 matching over 11 bases. CDR3 length equals 15 residues. The J segment lost 3 bases and the V segment lost 0 bases, leaving 1 base of the junction unmatched. Germline assignment: CDR1 SEHNR and CDR2 FQNEAQ (reference sequence).

This clone has only a few counts. CDR3 sequence reads: CSVEDPLLARETQYF. CDR3 coding DNA: TGCAGCGTTGAAGACCCATTACTAGCCCGGGAGACCCAGTACTTC. This chain joins TRBV29-1 and TRBJ2-5; tentatively, D is TRBD2 (6 bases). The V gene's germline CDR1 is SQVTM and CDR2 ANQGSEA. V dropped 0 bases and J dropped 5 bases, with 16 bases sitting between them. This CDR3 has 15 amino acids.

The chain has TRBV30 and TRBJ1-1; no definite D call. Germline V gene lookup returns CDR1 GTSNPN and CDR2 SVGIG (reference sequence). Trimming removed 3 bases from V and 1 base from J, with 9 bases in between. CDR3 length: 13 residues. For the CDR3, the DNA is TGTGCCTGGAGGATGGAGTCGAACACTGAAGCTTTCTTT. Amino acid sequence: CAWRMESNTEAFF. Using reference TRBV30 and TRBJ1-1 for the parts outside the CDR3, the full variable domain is SQTIHQWPATLVQPVGSPLSLECTVEGTSNPNLYWYRQAAGRGLQLLFYSVGIGQISSEVPQNLSASRPQDRQFILSSKKLLLSDSGFYLCAWRMESNTEAFFGQGTRLTVV.

This sequence joins TRBV4-2 and TRBJ2-1; 14 bases agree with TRBD2. The CDR3 spans 19 residues. CDR1 is LGHNA and CDR2 is YNFKEQ in the germline V gene. V was pared by 1 base and J by 10 bases, with 15 bases of the junction left unmatched. In DNA form, the CDR3 reads TGTGCCAGCAGCCAAGCACATAGGACCGGGACTAGCGGGAGAGCAGAGCAGTTCTTC. It codes for CASSQAHRTGTSGRAEQFF.

The rearrangement joins TRBV5-1 to TRBJ2-1; 9 bases fit TRBD1. V shed 3 bases, J shed 7 bases, and the junction held 5 bases outside the gene matches. The CDR3 has 14 amino acids. In germline, CDR1 is SGHRS, CDR2 YFSETQ. The CDR3 DNA reads as TGCGCCAGCAGCTGGGGACAGGGAGAGAATGAGCAGTTCTTC. Translating gives CASSWGQGENEQFF. Full variable domain (rest looked up from reference TRBV5-1 and TRBJ2-1): KAGVTQTPRYLIKTRGQQVTLSCSPISGHRSVSWYQQTPGQGLQFLFEYFSETQRNKGNFPGRFSGRQFSNSRSEMNVSTLELGDSALYLCASSWGQGENEQFFGPGTRLTVL.

V is TRBV5-1 and J is TRBJ1-1, with D hard to call. CDR1 SGHRS and CDR2 YFSETQ come from the germline V gene. The CDR3 consists of 15 residues. V gave up 4 bases and J gave up 4 bases, with 17 bases separating them. The CDR3 nucleotides read TGCGCCAGCAGCCTGCCCTTGGCAGGAGCCACTGAAGCTTTCTTT. Amino acids: CASSLPLAGATEAFF.

This clone came up a few times. The CDR3 region has the DNA TGCGCCAGCAGCTTGGAGAAGGTGGAGACCCAGTACTTC. Translation gives CASSLEKVETQYF. The genes are TRBV5-1 and TRBJ2-5; D gene ambiguous. V lost 0 bases to trimming and J lost 5 bases, with 8 bases between them. Germline CDR1 SGHRS, CDR2 YFSETQ. The CDR3 is 13 residues long.

In its sample, this clone ranks as medium-sized (0.01 to 0.1%). This sequence joins TRBV7-9 and TRBJ2-7; a weak D match, TRBD2 (5 bases). The CDR3 totals 16 residues. V was cut by 5 bases and J by 3 bases, with 20 bases left in between. Germline CDR1 reads SEHNR; CDR2 reads FQNEAQ (reference sequence). The CDR3 protein is CASSPDSGEGLYEQYF. CDR3 DNA: TGTGCCAGCAGCCCGGACTCGGGCGAAGGGCTCTACGAGCAGTACTTC.

The chain joins TRBV10-3 to TRBJ2-3, with 7 bases that match TRBD2. V gave up 4 bases and J gave up 2 bases; unmatched junction bases: 9. This CDR3 spans 16 amino acids. Germline CDR1 reads ENHRY; CDR2 reads SYGVKD. The CDR3 here is CAISGRDGRFTDTQYF. CDR3 in DNA: TGTGCCATCAGTGGTAGAGACGGGAGGTTCACAGATACGCAGTATTTT.

The V gene is TRBV6-4, the J gene TRBJ2-3, with TRBD2 identical over 7 bases. This CDR3 has 14 residues. CDR1 MRHNA and CDR2 SNTAGT come from the germline V gene. The V gene end was trimmed by 4 bases and the J gene end by 0 bases; junction bases not matched to a gene: 1. The chain's CDR3 is CASSVSGSTDTQYF. The CDR3 DNA sequence: TGTGCCAGCAGTGTTAGCGGGAGCACAGATACGCAGTATTTT.